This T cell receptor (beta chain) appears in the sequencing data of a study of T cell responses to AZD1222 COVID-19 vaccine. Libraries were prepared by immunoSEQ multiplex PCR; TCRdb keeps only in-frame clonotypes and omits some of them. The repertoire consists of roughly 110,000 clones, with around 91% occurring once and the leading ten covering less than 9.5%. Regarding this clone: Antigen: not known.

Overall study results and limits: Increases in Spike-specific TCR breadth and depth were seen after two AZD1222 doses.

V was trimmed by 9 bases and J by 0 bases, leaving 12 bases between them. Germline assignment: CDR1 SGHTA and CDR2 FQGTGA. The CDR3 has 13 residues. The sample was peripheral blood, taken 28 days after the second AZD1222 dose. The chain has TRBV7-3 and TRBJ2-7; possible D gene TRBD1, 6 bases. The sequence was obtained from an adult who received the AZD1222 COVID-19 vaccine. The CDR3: CASALDSSYEQYF. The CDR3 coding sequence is TGTGCCAGTGCATTGGACAGCTCCTACGAGCAGTACTTC.